This entry concerns a single TCR beta chain. No antigen is known for it. These data are taken from a study of shared clonotypes between healthy human individuals. Findings of the study overall: Represented diversity, genetic and exposure-history alike, was limited by few donors. The study's rarefaction showed incomplete sorted-subset sequencing despite large depth.

The CDR3 loop spans 15 amino acids. CDR1 and CDR2 (germline): SGHVS, FQNEAQ. After removal of 7 bases from V and 8 bases from J, the junction contained 10 bases not matched to a gene. It was at deep level that the assay was run. When replicate PCRs were run on sorted subsets, they used roughly 0.2 ug DNA, about 31,000 T cell genomes. Sequencing used immunoSEQ multiplex PCR; TCRdb keeps in-frame clones, though not all of them. Of approximately 1,500,000 clones in the sample, around 98% were seen once. The material sequenced was naive CD4+ T cells sorted from blood. Subset here: CD45RA+ positively selected. The TCR originated in a man between 25 and 39 years old in good health. The chain combines TRBV7-8 with TRBJ2-2; 10 bases fit TRBD2. In DNA form, the CDR3 reads TGTGCCAGCAACGTCCTAGCGGGAGTGTCTGGGGAGCTGTTTTTT. This sequence encodes CASNVLAGVSGELFF.